This is a list of T cell receptor beta chains from one sample in a study of blood T cell repertoires in COVID-19. Sequencing was performed with immunoSEQ multiplex PCR; in TCRdb, only in-frame clones are kept and a portion is missing. The table records fewer than 350,000 clones, about four fifths of them present only once. Sample: peripheral blood. These receptors originate from a woman aged 60-75 years with active or convalescent COVID-19. CDR3s include the opening cysteine and the closing phenylalanine or tryptophan. Fields, in order: clone size, J gene, D gene, CDR3 length, V gene, CDR3 protein, CDR3 DNA. The D gene is left open where the match is weak. The size entry is marked missing in some rows and otherwise reads once, few, many or a size class.

.	TRBJ1-2	.	13	TRBV4-1	CASSPPGWDGYTF	TGCGCCAGCAGCCCCCCAGGGTGGGATGGCTACACCTTC
.	TRBJ2-2	TRBD1	14	TRBV5-4	CASSSDRYTGELFF	TGTGCCAGCAGCTCGGACAGGTACACCGGGGAGCTGTTTTTT
many	TRBJ2-5	TRBD2	13	TRBV9	CASSAGGLETQYF	TGTGCCAGCAGCGCGGGGGGGCTGGAGACCCAGTACTTC
.	TRBJ1-4	TRBD1	14	TRBV3-1/TRBV3-2	CASSETGGGEKLFF	TGTGCCAGCAGCGAGACAGGGGGCGGTGAAAAACTGTTTTTT
.	TRBJ2-7	.	15	TRBV7-6	CASSVGHGSSYEQYF	TGTGCCAGCAGCGTGGGACATGGCAGCTCCTACGAGCAGTACTTC
.	TRBJ1-6	TRBD1	14	TRBV7-3	CASSSTGTNSPLHF	TGTGCCAGCAGCTCGACAGGGACCAATTCACCCCTCCACTTT
few	TRBJ2-2	TRBD1	15	TRBV6-6	CASSRTGRNTGELFF	TGTGCCAGCAGCCGGACAGGGCGGAACACCGGGGAGCTGTTTTTT
once	TRBJ2-3	TRBD2	15	TRBV5-1	CASKGLAGPTDTQYF	TGCGCCAGCAAAGGACTAGCGGGACCCACAGATACGCAGTATTTT
.	TRBJ2-2	.	15	TRBV9	CASSSGGGRTGELFF	TGTGCCAGCAGCTCAGGAGGGGGCCGCACCGGGGAGCTGTTTTTT
.	TRBJ2-1	.	13	TRBV6-5	CASRETAHNEQFF	TGTGCCAGCAGAGAGACAGCACACAATGAGCAGTTCTTC
once	TRBJ1-2	.	12	TRBV12-3/TRBV12-4	CASSYPGLGYTF	TGTGCCAGCAGTTATCCAGGGCTTGGCTACACCTTC
.	TRBJ1-6	TRBD1	18	TRBV10-3	CAISESWSGGAGRSPLHF	TGTGCCATCAGTGAGTCATGGTCAGGGGGCGCCGGTCGTTCACCCCTCCACTTT
.	TRBJ1-6	.	14	TRBV18	CASSPGPGNSPLHF	TGTGCCAGCTCACCAGGGCCGGGGAATTCACCCCTCCACTTT
.	TRBJ1-4	TRBD1	14	TRBV25-1	CASSERTGGEKLFF	TGTGCCAGCAGTGAAAGGACAGGGGGCGAAAAACTGTTTTTT